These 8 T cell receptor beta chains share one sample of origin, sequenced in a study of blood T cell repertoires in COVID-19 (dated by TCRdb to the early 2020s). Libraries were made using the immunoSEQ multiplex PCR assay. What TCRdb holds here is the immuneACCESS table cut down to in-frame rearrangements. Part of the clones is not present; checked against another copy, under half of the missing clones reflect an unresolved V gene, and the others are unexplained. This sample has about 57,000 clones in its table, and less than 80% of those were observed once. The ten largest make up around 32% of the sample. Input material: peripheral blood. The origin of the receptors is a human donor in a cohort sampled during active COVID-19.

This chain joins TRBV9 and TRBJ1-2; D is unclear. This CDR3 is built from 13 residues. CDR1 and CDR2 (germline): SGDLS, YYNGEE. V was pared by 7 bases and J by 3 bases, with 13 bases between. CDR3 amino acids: CASGDFNYYGYTF. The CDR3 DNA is TGTGCCAGCGGCGATTTCAACTACTATGGCTACACCTTC.

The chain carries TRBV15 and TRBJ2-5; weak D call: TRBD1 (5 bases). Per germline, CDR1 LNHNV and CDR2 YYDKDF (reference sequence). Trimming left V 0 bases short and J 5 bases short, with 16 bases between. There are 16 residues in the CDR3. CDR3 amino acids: CATSRDTQGYGETQYF. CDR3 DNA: TGTGCCACCAGCAGAGATACGCAGGGCTATGGGGAGACCCAGTACTTC.

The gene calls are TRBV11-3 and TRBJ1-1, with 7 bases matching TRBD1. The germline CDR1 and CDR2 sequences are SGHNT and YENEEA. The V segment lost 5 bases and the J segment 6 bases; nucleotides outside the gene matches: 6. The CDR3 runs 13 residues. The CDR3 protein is CASSDRDIAEAFF. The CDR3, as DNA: TGTGCCAGCAGCGACAGGGATATCGCTGAAGCTTTCTTT.

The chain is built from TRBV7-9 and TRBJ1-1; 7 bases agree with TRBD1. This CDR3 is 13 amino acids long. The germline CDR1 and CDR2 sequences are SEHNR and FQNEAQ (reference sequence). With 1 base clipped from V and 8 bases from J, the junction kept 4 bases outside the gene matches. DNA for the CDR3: TGTGCCAGCAGCTTAGAAGGGGGCCAAGAAGCTTTCTTT. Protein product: CASSLEGGQEAFF.

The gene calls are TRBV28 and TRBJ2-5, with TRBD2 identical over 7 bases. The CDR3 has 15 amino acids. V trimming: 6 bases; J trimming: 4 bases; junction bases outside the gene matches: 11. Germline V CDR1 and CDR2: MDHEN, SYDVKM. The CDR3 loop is CASRARWGGLETQYF. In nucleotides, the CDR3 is TGTGCCAGCAGAGCAAGGTGGGGGGGGTTAGAGACCCAGTACTTC.

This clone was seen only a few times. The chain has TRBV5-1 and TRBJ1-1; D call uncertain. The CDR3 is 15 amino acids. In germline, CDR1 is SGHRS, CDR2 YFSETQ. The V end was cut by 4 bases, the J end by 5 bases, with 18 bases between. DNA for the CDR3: TGCGCCAGCAGCCTCGGAATGGGCGGGCGGACTGAAGCTTTCTTT. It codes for CASSLGMGGRTEAFF.

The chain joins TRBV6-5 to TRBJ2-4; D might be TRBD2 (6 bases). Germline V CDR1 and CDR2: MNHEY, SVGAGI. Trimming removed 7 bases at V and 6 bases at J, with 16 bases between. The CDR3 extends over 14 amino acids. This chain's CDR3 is CASTPGGSGNIQYF. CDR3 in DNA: TGTGCCAGCACCCCAGGAGGGAGTGGAAACATTCAGTACTTC.

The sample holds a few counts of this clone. The CDR3 DNA reads TGCGCCAGCAGCCTCCGGGACTCCCCGCGAAATGAGCAGTTCTTC. Protein product: CASSLRDSPRNEQFF. This sequence joins TRBV4-1 and TRBJ2-1; D possibly corresponds to TRBD2 (6 bases). This CDR3 comprises 15 residues. Germline loops: CDR1 MGHRA, CDR2 YSYEKL. The ends were cut back, 4 bases at V and 7 bases at J, with 17 bases in the middle.